This TCR beta chain was documented in a study of response to subunit inactivated influenza vaccine. Whole-study results and caveats: The authors proposed limited new T cell recruitment per seasonal influenza vaccination.

As regards this clonotype: The antigen remains undetermined.

Germline CDR1 SGHAT, CDR2 FQNNGV. The CDR3 is made up of 15 amino acids. With V trimmed by 5 bases and J by 3 bases, 8 bases remained unmatched. Via MiXCR, TCRdb re-called the RT-PCR reads, giving one row per CDR3 protein. Of approximately 700,000 distinct CDR3 sequences listed, about a sixth are singletons. The chain is built from TRBV11-2 and TRBJ2-7; 9 bases map to TRBD2. Here the sequenced sample was PBMCs from blood, taken less than 13 days after vaccination. The receptor was isolated from a man aged 50 to 59 who received an inactivated influenza vaccine. The CDR3 here is CASSHVSGGNYEQYF. The CDR3 nucleotides are TGTGCCAGCAGCCATGTTAGCGGGGGAAACTACGAGCAGTACTTC. Full variable domain (missing parts from reference TRBV11-2 and TRBJ2-7): EAGVAQSPRYKIIEKRQSVAFWCNPISGHATLYWYQQILGQGPKLLIQFQNNGVVDDSQLPKDRFSAERLKGVDSTLKIQPAKLEDSAVYLCASSHVSGGNYEQYFGPGTRLTVT.